The 18 T cell receptor beta chains reported below all come from one sample, sequenced in a study of T cells in Graves' hyperthyroidism and ophthalmopathy. Amplified TCR beta CDR3 regions came from RNA transcripts. The primer set for the first-round RT-PCR of the TCR CDR3 was HTBI. TCRdb re-analysed the multiplex PCR reads in MiXCR, keeping a single row per CDR3 protein. The table shows approximately 700,000 distinct CDR3 sequences, with roughly 15% occurring only once. Sequenced: blood. The receptors derive from a man in his late teens or twenties with Graves' hyperthyroidism.

In this sample, this clonotype turned up a few times. The chain joins TRBV20-1 to TRBJ2-1; the match to TRBD2 covers 7 bases. The CDR3 extends over 14 amino acids. Germline loops: CDR1 DFQATT, CDR2 SNEGSKA (reference sequence). V was pared by 0 bases and J by 7 bases, with 6 bases of the junction left unmatched. DNA for the CDR3: TGCAGTGCTAGAGATGCAGGACTAGTTAATGAGCAGTTCTTC. It translates to CSARDAGLVNEQFF.

The table lists this clonotype with a few counts. The rearrangement joins TRBV18 to TRBJ2-7; 12 positions match TRBD2. Germline V gene lookup returns CDR1 KGHSH and CDR2 LQKENI. This CDR3 contains 16 residues. V lost 6 bases, J lost 1 base, and 7 bases stayed unmatched. CDR3 region: CASSPLGTSGSYEQYF. CDR3 sequence (DNA): TGTGCCAGCTCCCCCCTCGGGACTAGCGGGTCCTACGAGCAGTACTTC.

For this clonotype: The germline gene is not matched at one end of the junction; a read error may be the cause. V gene TRBV7-2 combines with J gene TRBJ2-2; possible D gene TRBD2, 6 bases. CDR3 length: 16 amino acids. Germline CDR1 and CDR2: SGHTA and FQGNSA. This CDR3 reads CANSPWRRVRTGELFF. The CDR3 DNA is TGTGCCAACAGCCCCTGGAGGAGGGTGAGGACCGGGGAGCTGTTTTTT.

The chain is built from TRBV14 and TRBJ2-1; D perhaps matches TRBD2 (6 bases). The V end lost 3 bases, the J end lost 8 bases, and 11 bases lay between the germline ends. Per the germline V gene, CDR1 is SGHDN and CDR2 is FVKESK. The CDR3 runs to 13 residues. The CDR3 sequence: CASSQSGRDEQFF. For the CDR3, the DNA is TGTGCCAGCAGCCAGAGCGGGCGGGATGAGCAGTTCTTC.

This clonotype was recorded many times. The chain couples TRBV7-3 to TRBJ1-1, with TRBD1 matching 8 bases. Germline V gene sequence: CDR1 SGHTA, CDR2 FQGTGA. The V segment lost 5 bases and the J segment 3 bases; nucleotides outside the gene matches: 11. The length of the CDR3 is 16 residues. The CDR3 spells CASSLDRARADTEAFF. DNA for the CDR3: TGTGCCAGCAGCCTGGACAGGGCTCGGGCGGACACTGAAGCTTTCTTT. The entire variable domain, with the rest obtained from reference TRBV7-3 and TRBJ1-1, is as follows: GAGVSQTPSNKVTEKGKYVELRCDPISGHTALYWYRQSLGQGPEFLIYFQGTGAADDSGLPNDRFFAVRPEGSVSTLKIQRTERGDSAVYLCASSLDRARADTEAFFGQGTRLTVV.

The sample holds a few counts of this clonotype. V is TRBV27 and J is TRBJ1-6, with a possible D match to TRBD1 (5 bases). Germline V gene data show CDR1 as MNHEY and CDR2 as SMNVEV (reference sequence). CDR3 length: 14 residues. V was cut by 5 bases and J by 6 bases, with 11 bases left in between. The CDR3 DNA reads TGTGCCAGCAGTGGGGACGGATTTAATTCACCCCTCCACTTT. This gives the protein CASSGDGFNSPLHF.

The V and J genes are TRBV3-1 and TRBJ1-5; D may be TRBD1 (5 bases). Germline assignment: CDR1 LGHDT and CDR2 YNNKEL (reference sequence). Between the trimmed V and J ends, which lost 7 bases and 4 bases, there was a span of 11 bases. CDR3 length equals 13 residues. The CDR3 reads CASNQGRNQPQHF. The CDR3 region has the DNA TGTGCCAGCAACCAGGGCAGGAATCAGCCCCAGCATTTT. The complete variable domain, with remaining parts taken from reference TRBV3-1 and TRBJ1-5, reads DTAVSQTPKYLVTQMGNDKSIKCEQNLGHDTMYWYKQDSKKFLKIMFSYNNKELIINETVPNRFSPKSPDKAHLNLHINSLELGDSAVYFCASNQGRNQPQHFGDGTRLSIL.

This clonotype was picked up a small number of times. This chain joins TRBV12-3 or TRBV12-4 and TRBJ1-5, with D uncertain. The CDR3 length is 15 residues. The V gene lost 5 bases and the J gene lost 3 bases, with 14 bases spanning the gap. This CDR3 is CASSPLRRPNQPQHF. The CDR3 DNA sequence: TGTGCCAGCAGTCCCCTTCGGCGGCCCAATCAGCCCCAGCATTTT.

This clonotype was seen a few times. The chain recombines TRBV7-6 with TRBJ2-3; D gene unclear. Germline values: CDR1 SGHVS, CDR2 FNYEAQ. The CDR3 is 13 amino acids. Trimming removed 7 bases from V and 1 base from J, with 9 bases in between. The DNA for the CDR3 is TGTGCCAGCACTCTCCGGGGCACAGATACGCAGTATTTT. Amino acid sequence: CASTLRGTDTQYF.

This clonotype occurred many times. This chain links TRBV27 with TRBJ2-5; unclear D gene. The CDR3 spans 12 residues. Germline CDR1 and CDR2: MNHEY and SMNVEV (reference sequence). The V end was cut by 6 bases, the J end by 2 bases, with 7 bases between. The CDR3: CASRDSQETQYF. The CDR3 region has the DNA TGTGCCAGCAGGGATAGTCAAGAGACCCAGTACTTC.

The gene calls are TRBV7-9 and TRBJ2-7; D not resolved. The germline V gene encodes CDR1 SEHNR and CDR2 FQNEAQ (reference sequence). The CDR3 runs to 13 residues. Trimming removed 3 bases at V and 3 bases at J, with 9 bases between. The DNA for the CDR3 is TGTGCCAGCAGCTTCTCGAGTCACTACGAGCAGTACTTC. Its protein is CASSFSSHYEQYF.

This clonotype was detected a few times. This chain uses TRBV24-1 with TRBJ2-7, with D tentatively TRBD1 (6 bases). Germline V gene data show CDR1 as KGHDR and CDR2 as SFDVKD. The CDR3 is made up of 14 amino acids. V shed 5 bases and J shed 3 bases, with 13 bases lying between them. The CDR3 protein is CATSGSRTDYEQYF. The CDR3 DNA follows: TGTGCCACCAGTGGCTCCCGGACAGACTACGAGCAGTACTTC.

This clonotype was detected a few times. The gene calls are TRBV28 and TRBJ2-7; TRBD2 matches at 7 bases. In germline, CDR1 is MDHEN, CDR2 SYDVKM. The CDR3 runs 14 residues. V lost 8 bases to trimming and J lost 3 bases; unmatched junction nucleotides: 10. CDR3 bases: TGTGCCAGCTGGGGGGGTCGCGGGGTCTACGAGCAGTACTTC. It specifies CASWGGRGVYEQYF.

The chain recombines TRBV29-1 with TRBJ1-2; D call uncertain. The germline V and J ends were trimmed by 2 bases and 7 bases, with 14 bases remaining between them. This CDR3 spans 13 amino acids. CDR1 and CDR2 from the germline V gene are SQVTM and ANQGSEA. Here the CDR3 reads CSVERAGDSGYTF. The CDR3 DNA follows: TGCAGCGTTGAAAGGGCAGGAGATTCTGGCTACACCTTC.

The table lists this clonotype with a few counts. V and J are TRBV20-1 and TRBJ2-5; D gene unclear. This CDR3 comprises 12 residues. Germline CDR1 and CDR2: DFQATT and SNEGSKA (reference sequence). Between the trimmed V and J ends, which lost 3 bases and 4 bases, there was a span of 9 bases. The CDR3 loop reads CSASGGLETQYF. CDR3 sequence (DNA): TGCAGTGCTAGTGGTGGGCTAGAGACCCAGTACTTC.

At least ten counts were recorded for this clonotype. The V gene is TRBV29-1, the J gene TRBJ2-7; the D gene could be TRBD1 or TRBD2 (6 bases each). The CDR3 loop spans 13 amino acids. From germline, CDR1 is SQVTM and CDR2 ANQGSEA. V lost 7 bases to trimming and J lost 7 bases, with 20 bases between them. For the CDR3, the DNA is TGCAGCGCTGGCAGAGGGGGAGCGGGTGAGCAGTACTTC. This codes for CSAGRGGAGEQYF.

Concerning this clonotype: This may arise from a read error, as a much more abundant clone is one base away. The chain couples TRBV28 to TRBJ1-2; D uncertain. The CDR3 loop spans 14 amino acids. Germline V lookup: CDR1 MDHEN, CDR2 SYDVKM. V shed 4 bases and J shed 6 bases, with 15 bases lying between them. CDR3 DNA: TGTGCCAGCAGTTCCCTTCATATGAACGATGGCTACACCTTC. It specifies CASSSLHMNDGYTF.

There are a few counts of this clonotype. The J gene is TRBJ2-5, the V gene TRBV15; 10 bases agree with TRBD2. J was trimmed by 0 bases and V by 5 bases; bases with no gene match: 6. Germline V gives CDR1 LNHNV, CDR2 YYDKDF (reference sequence). CDR3 size: 16 residues. In DNA form, the CDR3 reads TGTGCCACCAGCCGATTAGCGGGGGGATACCAAGAGACCCAGTACTTC. Translated: CATSRLAGGYQETQYF.